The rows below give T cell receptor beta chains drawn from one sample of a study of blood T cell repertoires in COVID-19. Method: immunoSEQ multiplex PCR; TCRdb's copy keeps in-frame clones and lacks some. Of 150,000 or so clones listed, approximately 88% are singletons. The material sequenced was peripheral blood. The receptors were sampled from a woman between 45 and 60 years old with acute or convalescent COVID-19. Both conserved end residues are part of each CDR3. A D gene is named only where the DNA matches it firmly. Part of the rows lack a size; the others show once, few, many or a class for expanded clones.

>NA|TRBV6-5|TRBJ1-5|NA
CASSYNRGGQPQHF
TGTGCCAGCAGTTACAATAGGGGCGGTCAGCCCCAGCATTTT
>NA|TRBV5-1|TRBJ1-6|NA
CASSLGPGGPTSFSPLHF
TGCGCCAGCAGCTTGGGGCCGGGGGGGCCAACCTCATTTTCACCCCTCCACTTT
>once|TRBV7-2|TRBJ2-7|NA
CASSLVAGITYEQYF
TGTGCCAGCAGCTTAGTGGCGGGAATTACCTACGAGCAGTACTTC
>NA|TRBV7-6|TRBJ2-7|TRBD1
CASSSGTGSSYEQYF
TGTGCCAGCAGCTCAGGGACAGGGAGCTCCTACGAGCAGTACTTC
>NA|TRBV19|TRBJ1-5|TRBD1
CASSGTGGKQPQHF
TGTGCCAGTAGTGGGACAGGCGGAAAGCAGCCCCAGCATTTT
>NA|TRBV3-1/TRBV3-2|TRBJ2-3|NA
CASSQEEADTQYF
TGTGCCAGCAGCCAAGAAGAGGCAGATACGCAGTATTTT
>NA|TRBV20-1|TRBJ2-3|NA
CSASRGEGTDTQYF
TGCAGTGCTAGTAGAGGGGAGGGCACAGATACGCAGTATTTT
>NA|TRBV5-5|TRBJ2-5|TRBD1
CASSMTTGGMGETQYF
TGTGCCAGCAGCATGACGACAGGGGGCATGGGGGAGACCCAGTACTTC
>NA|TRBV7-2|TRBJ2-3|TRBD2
CASSSLWRGSTDTQYF
TGTGCCAGCAGCTCCCTTTGGCGGGGGAGCACAGATACGCAGTATTTT
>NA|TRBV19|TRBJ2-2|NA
CASSSQGGGTGELFF
TGTGCCAGTAGTAGCCAGGGCGGCGGCACCGGGGAGCTGTTTTTT
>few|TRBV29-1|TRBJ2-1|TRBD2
CSARRGLAGGNEQFF
TGCAGCGCGCGCCGAGGACTAGCGGGAGGTAATGAGCAGTTCTTC
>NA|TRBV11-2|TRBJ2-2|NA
CASSLDPGMNTGELFF
TGTGCCAGCAGCTTAGATCCGGGTATGAACACCGGGGAGCTGTTTTTT
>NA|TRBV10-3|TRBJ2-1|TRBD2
CAISDTLAGVNNEQFF
TGTGCCATCAGTGATACCCTAGCGGGGGTAAACAATGAGCAGTTCTTC
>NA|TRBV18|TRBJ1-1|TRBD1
CASSQGAGDTEAFF
TGTGCCAGCTCACAGGGGGCGGGCGACACTGAAGCTTTCTTT
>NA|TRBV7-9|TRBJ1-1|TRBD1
CASSPQGAHTEAFF
TGTGCCAGCAGCCCTCAGGGGGCGCACACTGAAGCTTTCTTT
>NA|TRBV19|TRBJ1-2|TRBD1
CASRPERGQGKYGYTF
TGTGCCAGTAGACCCGAGCGAGGACAGGGAAAATATGGCTACACCTTC
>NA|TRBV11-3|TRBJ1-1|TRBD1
CASSLTGGRNTEAFF
TGTGCCAGCAGCCTCACAGGGGGTCGGAACACTGAAGCTTTCTTT
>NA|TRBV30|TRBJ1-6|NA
CAWTNNGQPGNSPLHF
TGTGCCTGGACCAACAACGGACAGCCAGGCAATTCACCCCTCCACTTT
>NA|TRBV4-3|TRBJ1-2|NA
CASSQSTGAGYTF
TGCGCCAGCAGCCAGAGCACAGGTGCTGGCTACACCTTC
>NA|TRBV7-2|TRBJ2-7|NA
CASSLPGLSYEQYF
TGTGCCAGCAGCTTACCAGGGCTTTCCTACGAGCAGTACTTC
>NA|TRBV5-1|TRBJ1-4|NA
CASSLATAPNEKLFF
TGCGCCAGCAGCTTGGCGACAGCCCCTAATGAAAAACTGTTTTTT
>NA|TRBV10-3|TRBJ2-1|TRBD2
CAISEVAGNNEQFF
TGTGCCATCAGTGAGGTAGCGGGAAACAATGAGCAGTTCTTC
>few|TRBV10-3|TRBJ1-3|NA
CAISENRSGNTIYF
TGTGCCATCAGTGAGAATCGCTCTGGAAACACCATATATTTT